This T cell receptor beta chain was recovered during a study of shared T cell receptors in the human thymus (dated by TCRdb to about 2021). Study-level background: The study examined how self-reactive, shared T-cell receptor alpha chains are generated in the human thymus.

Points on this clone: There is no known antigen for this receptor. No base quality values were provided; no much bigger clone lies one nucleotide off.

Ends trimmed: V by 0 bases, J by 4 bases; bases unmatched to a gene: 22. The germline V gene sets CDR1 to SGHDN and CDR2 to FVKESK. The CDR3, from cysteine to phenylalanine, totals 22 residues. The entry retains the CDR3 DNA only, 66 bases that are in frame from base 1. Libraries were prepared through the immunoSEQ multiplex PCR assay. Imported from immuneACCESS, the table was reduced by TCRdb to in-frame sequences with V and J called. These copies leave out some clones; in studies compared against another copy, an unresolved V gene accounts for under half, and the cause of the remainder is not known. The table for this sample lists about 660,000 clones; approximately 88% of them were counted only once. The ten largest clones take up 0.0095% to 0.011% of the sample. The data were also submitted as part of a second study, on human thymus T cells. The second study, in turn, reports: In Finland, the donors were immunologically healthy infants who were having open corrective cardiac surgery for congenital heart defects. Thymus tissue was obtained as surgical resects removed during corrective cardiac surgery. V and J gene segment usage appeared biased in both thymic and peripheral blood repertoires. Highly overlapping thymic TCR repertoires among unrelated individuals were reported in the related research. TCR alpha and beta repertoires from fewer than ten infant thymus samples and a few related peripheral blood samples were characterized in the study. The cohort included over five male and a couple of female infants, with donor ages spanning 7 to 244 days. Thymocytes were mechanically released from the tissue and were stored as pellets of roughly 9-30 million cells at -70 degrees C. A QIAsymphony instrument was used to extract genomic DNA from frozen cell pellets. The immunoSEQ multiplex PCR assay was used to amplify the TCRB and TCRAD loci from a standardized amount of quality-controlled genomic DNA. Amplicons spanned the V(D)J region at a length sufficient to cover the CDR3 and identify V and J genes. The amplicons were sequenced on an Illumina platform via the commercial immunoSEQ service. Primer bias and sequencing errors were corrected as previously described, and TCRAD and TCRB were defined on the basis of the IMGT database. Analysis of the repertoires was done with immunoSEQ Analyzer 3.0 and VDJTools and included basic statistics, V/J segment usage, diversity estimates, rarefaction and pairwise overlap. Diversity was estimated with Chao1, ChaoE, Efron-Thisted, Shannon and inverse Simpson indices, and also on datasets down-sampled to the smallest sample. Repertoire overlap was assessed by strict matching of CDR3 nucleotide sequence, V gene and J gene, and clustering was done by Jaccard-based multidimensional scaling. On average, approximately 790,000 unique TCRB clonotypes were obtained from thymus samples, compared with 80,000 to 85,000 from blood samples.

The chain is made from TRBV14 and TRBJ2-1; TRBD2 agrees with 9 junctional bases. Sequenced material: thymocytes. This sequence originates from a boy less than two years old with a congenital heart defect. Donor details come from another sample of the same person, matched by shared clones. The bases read TGTGCCAGCAGCCAAGACGGGCGCGGGAGGGTTCCTCTCCGGGCCTTATACAATGAGCAGTTCTTC. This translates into CASSQDGRGRVPLRALYNEQFF.